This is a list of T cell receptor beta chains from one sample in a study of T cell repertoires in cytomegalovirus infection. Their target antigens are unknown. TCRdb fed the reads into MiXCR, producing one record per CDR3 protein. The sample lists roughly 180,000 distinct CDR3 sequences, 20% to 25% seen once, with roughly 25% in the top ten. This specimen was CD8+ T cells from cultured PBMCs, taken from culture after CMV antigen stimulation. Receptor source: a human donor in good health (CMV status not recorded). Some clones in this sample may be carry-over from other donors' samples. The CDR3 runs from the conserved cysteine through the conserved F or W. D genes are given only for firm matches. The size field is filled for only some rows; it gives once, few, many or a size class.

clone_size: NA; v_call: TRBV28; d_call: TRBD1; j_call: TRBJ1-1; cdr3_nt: TGTGCCAGCAGTCCCGGACAGGCTGAAGCTTTCTTT; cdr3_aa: CASSPGQAEAFF
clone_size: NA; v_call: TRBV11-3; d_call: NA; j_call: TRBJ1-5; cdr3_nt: TGTGCCAGCAGCTTAGATCATTGGAGTCTGGCAGGGGCACGCAATCAGCCCCAGCATTTC; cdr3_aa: CASSLDHWSLAGARNQPQHF
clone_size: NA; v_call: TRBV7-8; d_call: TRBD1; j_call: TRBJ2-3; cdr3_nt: TGTGCCAGCAGCAACAGACAGGGAACAGATACGCAGTATTTT; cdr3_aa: CASSNRQGTDTQYF
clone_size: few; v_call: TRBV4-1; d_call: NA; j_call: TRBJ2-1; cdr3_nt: TGCGCCAGCAGCCAAGATCTAACTATTTCTTCCTACAATGAGCAGTTCTTC; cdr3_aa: CASSQDLTISSYNEQFF
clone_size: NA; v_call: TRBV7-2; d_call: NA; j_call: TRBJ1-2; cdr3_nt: TGTGCCAGCAGCCCGACCCCTACATGGCGAGCTAACTATGGCTACACCTTC; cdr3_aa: CASSPTPTWRANYGYTF
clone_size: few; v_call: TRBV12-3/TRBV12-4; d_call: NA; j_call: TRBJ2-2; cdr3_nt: TGTGCCAGCAGTTTTACGGGCACCGGGGAGCTGTTTTTT; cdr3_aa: CASSFTGTGELFF
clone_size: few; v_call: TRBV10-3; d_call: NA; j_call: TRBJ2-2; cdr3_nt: TGTGCCATCAGTGAAACCCGCTCGGCCGAGGAGCTGTTTTTT; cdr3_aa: CAISETRSAEELFF
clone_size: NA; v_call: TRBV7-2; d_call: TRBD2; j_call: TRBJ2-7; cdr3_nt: TGTGCCAGCACGCGGGAGCGGGGGCTCCACGAGCAGTACTTC; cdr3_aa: CASTRERGLHEQYF
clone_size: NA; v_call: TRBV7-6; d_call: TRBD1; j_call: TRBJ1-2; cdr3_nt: TGTGCCAGCAGCTTCGCGGGACAGGGGATTTCCAACTATGGCTACACCTTC; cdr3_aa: CASSFAGQGISNYGYTF
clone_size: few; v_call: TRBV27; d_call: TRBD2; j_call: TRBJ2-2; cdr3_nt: TGTGCCAGCAGCTTTCCTAGCGGGGCCCGAAACACCGGGGAGCTGTTTTTT; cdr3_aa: CASSFPSGARNTGELFF
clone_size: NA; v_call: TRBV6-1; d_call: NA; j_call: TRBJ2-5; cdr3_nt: TGTGCCAGCAACCCCCCCGGGGGAACGACAGGGCCCCTACAAGACACCCAGTACTTC; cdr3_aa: CASNPPGGTTGPLQDTQYF
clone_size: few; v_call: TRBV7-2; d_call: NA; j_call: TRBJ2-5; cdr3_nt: TGTGCCAGCAGCTCCTACCTAGTGGGCTATCTCCCGGGGACCCAGTACTTC; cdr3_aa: CASSSYLVGYLPGTQYF
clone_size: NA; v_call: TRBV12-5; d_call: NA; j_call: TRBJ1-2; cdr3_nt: TGTGCTAGTGGTTTCGACGCAGACTATGGCTACACCTTC; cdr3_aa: CASGFDADYGYTF
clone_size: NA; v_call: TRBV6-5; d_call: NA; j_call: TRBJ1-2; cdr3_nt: TGTGCCAGCAGTCCAACGACAGAGGACTATGGCTACACCTTC; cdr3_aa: CASSPTTEDYGYTF
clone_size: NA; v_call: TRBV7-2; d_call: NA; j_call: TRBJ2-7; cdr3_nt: TGTGCCAGCAGCCCCCGTGAGTTCCCGACCTACGAGCAGTACTTC; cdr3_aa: CASSPREFPTYEQYF
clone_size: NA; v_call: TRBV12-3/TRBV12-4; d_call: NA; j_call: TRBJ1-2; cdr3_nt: TGTGCCAGCAGTTTACGAGGGCCCTATGGCTACACCTTC; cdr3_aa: CASSLRGPYGYTF
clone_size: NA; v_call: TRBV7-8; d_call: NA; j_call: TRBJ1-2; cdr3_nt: TGTGCCAGCAGCTCCCAGGGGAATCATAACTATGGCTACACCTTC; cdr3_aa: CASSSQGNHNYGYTF
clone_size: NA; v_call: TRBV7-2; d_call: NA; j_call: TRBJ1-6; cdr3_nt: TGTGCCAGCAGCTTAGAAGACAGAGATTCACCCCTCCACTTT; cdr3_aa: CASSLEDRDSPLHF
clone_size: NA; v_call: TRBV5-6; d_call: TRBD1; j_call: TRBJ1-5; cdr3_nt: TGTGCCAGCAGCGATAACAGGGGTAGGAGCAATCAGCCCCAGCATTTT; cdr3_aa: CASSDNRGRSNQPQHF
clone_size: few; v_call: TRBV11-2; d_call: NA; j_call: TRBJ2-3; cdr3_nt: TGTGCCAGCTGCCGGGGGTCCTCGGATACGCAGTATTTT; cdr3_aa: CASCRGSSDTQYF
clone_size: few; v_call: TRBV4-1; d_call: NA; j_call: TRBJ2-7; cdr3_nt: TGCGCCAGCAGTCACCGGGACGGTAATTACGAGCAGTACTTC; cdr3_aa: CASSHRDGNYEQYF
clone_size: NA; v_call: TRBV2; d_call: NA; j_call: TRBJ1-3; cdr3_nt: TGTGCCAGCAGTGAAGTAGCAGGTACTGGAAACACCATATATTTT; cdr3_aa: CASSEVAGTGNTIYF
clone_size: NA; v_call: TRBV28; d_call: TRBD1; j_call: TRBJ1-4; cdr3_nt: TGTGCCAGCAGTCTCTTGGGACAGGGGGCGCCTTCTAATGAAAAACTGTTTTTT; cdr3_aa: CASSLLGQGAPSNEKLFF
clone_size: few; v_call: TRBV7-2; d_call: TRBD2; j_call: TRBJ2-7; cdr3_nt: TGTGCCTCCTTAGGCGGGGGCTCCTACGAGCAGTACTTC; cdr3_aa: CASLGGGSYEQYF
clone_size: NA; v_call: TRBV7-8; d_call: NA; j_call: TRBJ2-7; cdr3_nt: TGTGCCAGCAGCTTAGAGCGCGGACCCCTCTACGAGCAGTACTTC; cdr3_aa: CASSLERGPLYEQYF
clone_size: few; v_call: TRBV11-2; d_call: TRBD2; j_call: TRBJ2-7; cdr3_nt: TGTGCCAGCAGCTTAGGGCTAGCGGGGGCCTACGAGCAGTACTTC; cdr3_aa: CASSLGLAGAYEQYF
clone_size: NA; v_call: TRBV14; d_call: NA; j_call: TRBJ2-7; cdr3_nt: TGTGCCAGCAGCAGCTATAGGGGACAACCCTACGAGCAGTACTTC; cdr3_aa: CASSSYRGQPYEQYF
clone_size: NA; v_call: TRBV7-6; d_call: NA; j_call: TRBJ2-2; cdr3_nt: TGTGCCAGCAGCCCTGGGGCAGGATTAACCGGGGAGCTGTTTTTT; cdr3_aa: CASSPGAGLTGELFF
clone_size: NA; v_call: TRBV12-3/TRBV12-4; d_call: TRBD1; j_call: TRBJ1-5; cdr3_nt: TGTGCCAGCAGTTCGGACAGGGGTGGAAATCAGCCCCAGCATTTT; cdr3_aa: CASSSDRGGNQPQHF
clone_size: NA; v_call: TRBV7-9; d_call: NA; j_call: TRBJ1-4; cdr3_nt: TGTGCCAGCAGCCCATACTTCGGGGCAACTAATGAAAAACTGTTTTTT; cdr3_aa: CASSPYFGATNEKLFF